The clone carrying this T cell receptor (beta chain) turned up a few times. The target antigen is unknown. The data were taken from a study of T cells in Graves' hyperthyroidism and ophthalmopathy. Study-wide results and caveats: Most thyroid-expanded clonotypes above 0.001 were also found in blood.

The investigators amplified TCR beta CDR3 regions from RNA transcripts. HTBI primers drove first-round RT-PCR of the TCR CDR3. From the multiplex PCR reads, TCRdb called clonotypes with MiXCR, one entry per CDR3 protein. The repertoire holds around 290,000 distinct CDR3 sequences, with around 13% as singletons. Patients aged 18 to 65 had newly diagnosed hyperthyroidism that had lasted under 2 months. The V and J ends lost 8 bases and 7 bases respectively, with 12 bases between them. In germline, CDR1 is MDHEN, CDR2 SYDVKM. This CDR3 spans 13 amino acids. The TCR sequence derives from a woman between 40 and 50 years old with Graves' hyperthyroidism. Sample: blood. The chain is built from TRBV28 and TRBJ1-6; D is undetermined. CDR3 residues: CASLPLRNSPLHF. In DNA, the CDR3 is TGTGCCAGCCTGCCCCTGCGGAATTCACCCCTCCACTTT.